This T cell receptor (beta chain) appears in the sequencing data of a study of blood T cell repertoires in COVID-19. Original processing methods: Reference gene primer amplification gave estimated nucleated cell counts. The assay was immunoSEQ multiplex PCR, and TCRdb's table has in-frame clones only and misses some. For V, J and clone size, that table is used; D and trimming come from the DNA. This table holds fewer than 400,000 clones, roughly 85% found once. Residents of 24 US areas, aged about 18 to 95 years, made up the participants. Categorization into cohorts depended on clinical history that participants reported. It was within 2 weeks before study entry that exposed participants met a COVID-19 case. Between the trimmed V and J ends, which lost 8 bases and 4 bases, there was a span of 14 bases. CDR3 length equals 13 residues. Germline CDR1 LNHDA, CDR2 SQIVND (reference sequence).

The source material was PBMCs or T cells enriched from blood (not recorded which). The gene calls are TRBV19 and TRBJ1-1, with a possible D match to TRBD1 (5 bases). The source of this sequence is a woman younger than 45 who had been exposed to COVID-19. The CDR3 DNA sequence: TGTGCCAGTGGACCAGGGAGGTCCACTGAAGCTTTCTTT. Its translation: CASGPGRSTEAFF.